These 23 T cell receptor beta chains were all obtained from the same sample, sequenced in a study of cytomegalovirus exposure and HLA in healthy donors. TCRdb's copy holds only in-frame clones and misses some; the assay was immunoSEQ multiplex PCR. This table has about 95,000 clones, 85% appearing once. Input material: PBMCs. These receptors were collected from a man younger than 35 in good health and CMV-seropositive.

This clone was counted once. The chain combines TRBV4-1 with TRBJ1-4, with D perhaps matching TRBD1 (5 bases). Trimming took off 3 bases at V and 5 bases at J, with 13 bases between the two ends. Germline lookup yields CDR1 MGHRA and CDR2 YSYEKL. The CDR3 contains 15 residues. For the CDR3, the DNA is TGCGCCAGCAGCCACGGCGGGGGGGGAAATGAAAAACTGTTTTTT. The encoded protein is CASSHGGGGNEKLFF.

The CDR3 DNA is TGTGCCAGCAGCTTGGGGGGGGGCGAGCAGTACTTC. Translated: CASSLGGGEQYF. This chain links TRBV5-6 with TRBJ2-7; 7 bases are a match to TRBD2. CDR1 SGHDT and CDR2 YYEEEE come from the germline V gene. This CDR3 has 12 amino acids. V lost 0 bases to trimming and J lost 6 bases; unmatched junction nucleotides: 0.

The CDR3 loop is CASSSGVNYGYTF. DNA for the CDR3: TGTGCCAGCAGTTCTGGAGTTAACTATGGCTACACCTTC. The gene calls are TRBV28 and TRBJ1-2; D not resolved. Germline V gene lookup returns CDR1 MDHEN and CDR2 SYDVKM. The V and J ends lost 4 bases and 1 base respectively, with 7 bases between them. The CDR3 loop spans 13 amino acids.

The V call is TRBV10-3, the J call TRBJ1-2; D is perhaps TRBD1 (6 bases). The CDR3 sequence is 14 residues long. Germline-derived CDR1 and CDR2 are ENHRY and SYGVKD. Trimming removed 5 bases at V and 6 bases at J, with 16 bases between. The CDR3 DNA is TGTGCCATCAGTAGACAGGAGGCTCGGGATGGCTACACCTTC. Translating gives CAISRQEARDGYTF.

The CDR3 region has the DNA TGTGCCAGCACTCTTGAGCCTAGGGGGCCTGGGGCCAACGTCCTGACTTTC. The encoded protein is CASTLEPRGPGANVLTF. The chain carries TRBV28 and TRBJ2-6; 7 bases agree with TRBD1. Per the germline V gene, CDR1 is MDHEN and CDR2 is SYDVKM. V gave up 7 bases and J gave up 2 bases; unmatched junction bases: 11. This CDR3 region has 17 residues.

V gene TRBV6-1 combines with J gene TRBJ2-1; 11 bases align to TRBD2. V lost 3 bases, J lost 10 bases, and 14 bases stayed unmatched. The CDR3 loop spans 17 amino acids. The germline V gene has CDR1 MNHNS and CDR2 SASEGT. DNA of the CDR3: TGTGCCAGCAGTGAGGGACTAGCGGACCTCACGGGGGGAGAGCAGTTCTTC. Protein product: CASSEGLADLTGGEQFF.

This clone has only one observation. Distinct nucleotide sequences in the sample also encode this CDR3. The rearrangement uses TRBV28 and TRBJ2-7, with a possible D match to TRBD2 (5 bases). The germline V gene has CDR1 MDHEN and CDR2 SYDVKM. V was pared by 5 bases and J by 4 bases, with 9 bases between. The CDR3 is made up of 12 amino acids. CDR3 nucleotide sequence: TGTGCCAGCAGTCAACCGGGATACGAGCAGTACTTC. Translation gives CASSQPGYEQYF.

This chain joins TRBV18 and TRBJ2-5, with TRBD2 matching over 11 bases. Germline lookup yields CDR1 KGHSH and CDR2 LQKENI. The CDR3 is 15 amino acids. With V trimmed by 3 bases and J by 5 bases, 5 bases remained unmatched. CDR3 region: CASSPLAGGPETQYF. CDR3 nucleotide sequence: TGTGCCAGCTCACCCCTAGCGGGAGGCCCGGAGACCCAGTACTTC.

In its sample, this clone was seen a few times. The CDR3 DNA is TGTGCCAGCAGTGGGATGGGCTACAATCAGCCCCAGCATTTT. Translation: CASSGMGYNQPQHF. V usage is TRBV2 and J usage is TRBJ1-5, with unresolved D. Germline V gives CDR1 SNHLY, CDR2 FYNNEI. This CDR3 comprises 14 residues. Trimming left V 4 bases short and J 3 bases short, with 10 bases between.

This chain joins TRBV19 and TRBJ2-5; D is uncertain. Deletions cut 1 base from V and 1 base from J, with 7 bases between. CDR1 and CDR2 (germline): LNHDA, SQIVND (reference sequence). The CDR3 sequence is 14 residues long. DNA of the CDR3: TGTGCCAGTAGTATAGGAGGCAGCCAAGAGACCCAGTACTTC. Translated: CASSIGGSQETQYF.

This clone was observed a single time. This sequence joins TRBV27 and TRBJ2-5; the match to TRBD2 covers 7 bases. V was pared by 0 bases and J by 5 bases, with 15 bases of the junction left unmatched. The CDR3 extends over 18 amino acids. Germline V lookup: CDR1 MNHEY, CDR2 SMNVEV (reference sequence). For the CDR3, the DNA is TGTGCCAGCAGTTTATCGGGCCCCTCCCCCGGGGGGAAGGAGACCCAGTACTTC. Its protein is CASSLSGPSPGGKETQYF.

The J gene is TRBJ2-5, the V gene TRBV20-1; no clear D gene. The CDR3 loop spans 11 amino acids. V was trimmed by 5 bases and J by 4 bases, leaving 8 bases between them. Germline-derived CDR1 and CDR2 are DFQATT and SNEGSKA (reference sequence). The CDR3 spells CSALSVETQYF. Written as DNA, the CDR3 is TGCAGTGCTCTCTCCGTAGAGACCCAGTACTTC.

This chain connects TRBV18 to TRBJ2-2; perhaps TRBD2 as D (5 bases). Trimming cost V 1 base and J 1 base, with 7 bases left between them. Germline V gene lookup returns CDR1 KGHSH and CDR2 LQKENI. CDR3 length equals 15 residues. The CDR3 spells CASSPLRVNTGELFF. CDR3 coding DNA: TGTGCCAGCTCACCACTGCGGGTGAACACCGGGGAGCTGTTTTTT.

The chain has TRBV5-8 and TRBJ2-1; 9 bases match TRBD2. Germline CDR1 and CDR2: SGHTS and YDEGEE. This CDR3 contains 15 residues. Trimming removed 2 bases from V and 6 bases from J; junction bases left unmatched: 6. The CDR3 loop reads CASSFGLAGRNEQFF. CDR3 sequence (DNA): TGTGCCAGCAGCTTTGGGCTAGCGGGACGCAATGAGCAGTTCTTC.

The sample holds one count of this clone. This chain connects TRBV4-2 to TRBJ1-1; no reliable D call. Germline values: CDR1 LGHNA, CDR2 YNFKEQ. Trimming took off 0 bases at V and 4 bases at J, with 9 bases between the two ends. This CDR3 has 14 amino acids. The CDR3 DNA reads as TGTGCCAGCAGCCAAGATTGGCGGGGCACTGAAGCTTTCTTT. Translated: CASSQDWRGTEAFF.

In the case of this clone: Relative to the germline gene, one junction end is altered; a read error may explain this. This CDR3 reads CSVDLGAEAFF. CDR3 DNA sequence: TGCAGCGTTGATTTAGGGGCTGAGGCTTTCTTT. The chain recombines TRBV29-1 with TRBJ1-1; D might be TRBD1 (5 bases). Per germline, CDR1 SQVTM and CDR2 ANQGSEA. The CDR3 has 11 amino acids.

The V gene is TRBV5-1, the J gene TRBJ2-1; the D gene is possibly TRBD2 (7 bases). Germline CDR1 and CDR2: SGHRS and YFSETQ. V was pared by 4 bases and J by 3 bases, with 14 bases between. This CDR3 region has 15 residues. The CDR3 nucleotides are TGCGCCAGCAGCCTGGAGGGGGGGCGCTACAATGAGCAGTTCTTC. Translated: CASSLEGGRYNEQFF.

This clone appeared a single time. The DNA of the CDR3 is TGTGCCAGCAGCCAGGGGCAGGGGGAAGAAAAACTGTTTTTT. As protein: CASSQGQGEEKLFF. V is TRBV7-9 and J is TRBJ1-4; 7 nucleotides line up with TRBD1. This CDR3 is 14 amino acids long. V lost 5 bases, J lost 8 bases, and 8 bases stayed unmatched. Germline CDR1 SEHNR, CDR2 FQNEAQ (reference sequence).

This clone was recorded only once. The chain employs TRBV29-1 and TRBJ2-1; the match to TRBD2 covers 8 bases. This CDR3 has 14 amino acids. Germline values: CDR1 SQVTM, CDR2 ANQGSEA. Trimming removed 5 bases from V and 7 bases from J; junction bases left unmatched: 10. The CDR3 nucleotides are TGCAGCGTTTCCGGGAGGGCCTTAAAAAATGAGCAGTTCTTC. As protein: CSVSGRALKNEQFF.

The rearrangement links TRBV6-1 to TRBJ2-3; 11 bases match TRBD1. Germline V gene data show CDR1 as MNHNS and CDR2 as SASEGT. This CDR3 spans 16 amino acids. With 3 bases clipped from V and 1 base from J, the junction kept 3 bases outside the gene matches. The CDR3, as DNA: TGTGCCAGCAGTGATCCGGGACAGGGGGGCACAGATACGCAGTATTTT. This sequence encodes CASSDPGQGGTDTQYF.

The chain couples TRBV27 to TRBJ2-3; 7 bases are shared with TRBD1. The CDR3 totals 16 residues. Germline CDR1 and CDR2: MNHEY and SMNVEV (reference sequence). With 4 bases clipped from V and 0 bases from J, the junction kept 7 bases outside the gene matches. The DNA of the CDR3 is TGTGCCAGCAGTTCCATCGTGGGACAGAGCACAGATACGCAGTATTTT. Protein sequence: CASSSIVGQSTDTQYF.

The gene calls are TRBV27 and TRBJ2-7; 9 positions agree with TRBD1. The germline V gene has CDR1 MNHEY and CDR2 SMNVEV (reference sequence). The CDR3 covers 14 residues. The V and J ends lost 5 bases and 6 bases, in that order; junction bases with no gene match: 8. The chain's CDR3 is CASSGPGQGGEQYF. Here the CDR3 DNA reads TGTGCCAGCAGTGGACCGGGACAGGGTGGCGAGCAGTACTTC.

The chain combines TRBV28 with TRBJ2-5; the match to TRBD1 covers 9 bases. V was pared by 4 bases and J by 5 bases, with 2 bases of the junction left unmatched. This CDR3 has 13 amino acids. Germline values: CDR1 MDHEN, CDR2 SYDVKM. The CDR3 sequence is CASSSGTGETQYF. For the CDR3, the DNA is TGTGCCAGCAGTTCCGGGACAGGGGAGACCCAGTACTTC.